This TCR beta chain is drawn from a study of beta chain features in type 1 diabetes. Expressed TCRB transcripts were sequenced, since all the RNA that had been isolated was reverse transcribed. Profiling relied on immunoSEQ multiplex PCR, and the TCRdb table lists in-frame clones only, not all of them. Of about 320,000 clones listed, approximately 15% are singletons. The authors obtained over 98% purity in all sorted populations. Sequencing was done on a sample of central memory CD4+ T cells from blood. The sequence derives from a man aged 25-40 years in good health.

The CDR3 here is CASRQLQGEDSEAFF. The CDR3, as DNA: TGTGCCAGCAGGCAGTTACAGGGGGAGGATTCTGAAGCTTTCTTT. The chain links TRBV27 to TRBJ1-1; 8 nucleotides agree with TRBD1. The CDR3 totals 15 residues. V trimming: 6 bases; J trimming: 6 bases; junction bases outside the gene matches: 12. In germline, CDR1 is MNHEY, CDR2 SMNVEV (reference sequence).